Presented here are 5 T cell receptor beta chains from one specimen sequenced in a study of cytomegalovirus exposure and HLA in healthy donors. TCRdb keeps only in-frame clones here, not all; method: immunoSEQ multiplex PCR. The sample lists about 49,000 clones, around 94% occurring once. Sequenced: PBMCs. These receptors were taken from a woman under 30 in good health and CMV-seropositive.

V is TRBV19 and J is TRBJ2-3, with D possibly being TRBD2 (5 bases). This CDR3 has 15 residues. Germline-derived CDR1 and CDR2 are LNHDA and SQIVND (reference sequence). The germline V and J ends were trimmed by 3 bases and 4 bases, with 14 bases remaining between them. For the CDR3, the DNA is TGTGCCAGTAGTATCTCCAGGAGAGGGTCAGATACGCAGTATTTT. It yields the protein CASSISRRGSDTQYF.

In nucleotides, the CDR3 is TGCGCCAGCAGCCAAACCGGGACAGGCACCTACGAGCAGTACTTC. Residues: CASSQTGTGTYEQYF. The V call is TRBV4-1, the J call TRBJ2-7; 8 positions match TRBD1. Trimming cost V 2 bases and J 2 bases; bases outside gene matches: 5. The CDR3 has 15 residues. Looked up from germline, CDR1 is MGHRA and CDR2 is YSYEKL.

V gene TRBV5-1 combines with J gene TRBJ1-4; D not resolved. CDR3 length: 16 amino acids. V lost 0 bases and J lost 0, with 9 bases in between. The germline V gene has CDR1 SGHRS and CDR2 YFSETQ. The CDR3 DNA reads TGCGCCAGCAGCTTGGTCACATCTGCAACTAATGAAAAACTGTTTTTT. Translation: CASSLVTSATNEKLFF.

The gene calls are TRBV18 and TRBJ1-1; 7 bases match TRBD1. Per the germline V gene, CDR1 is KGHSH and CDR2 is LQKENI. Trimming at V came to 1 base and at J to 0 bases, leaving 8 bases not matched to a gene. The CDR3 spans 17 residues. This CDR3 reads CASSPLGTARLNTEAFF. The CDR3 DNA reads TGTGCCAGCTCACCACTCGGGACAGCCCGTCTGAACACTGAAGCTTTCTTT.

The V call is TRBV12-5, the J call TRBJ2-3; TRBD2 matches 8 bases. Germline V lookup: CDR1 LGHNT, CDR2 FRNRAP. J lost 4 bases, V lost 0 bases, and 6 bases had no gene match. The CDR3 runs to 16 residues. The CDR3 nucleotides read TGTGCTAGTGGTTTGGTCGGATTAGCGGGATCAGATACGCAGTATTTT. Amino acids: CASGLVGLAGSDTQYF.